The rows below give T cell receptor beta chains drawn from one sample of a study of vaccination and CD4 T cells after COVID-19. TCRdb processed the PCR reads anew with MiXCR; each CDR3 protein has one entry. The sample lists 15,000 to 20,000 distinct CDR3 sequences, around 30% seen once, with around 14% in the top ten. Which antigens these TCRs recognize remains unknown. The sequenced material came from cultured CD4+ T cells from blood. The source of these receptors is a human donor with COVID-19. Both conserved end residues are part of each CDR3. D genes are given only for firm matches. The size field is filled for only some rows; it gives once, few, many or a size class.

d_gene	v_gene	abundance	j_gene	CDR3nt	CDR3aa
NA	TRBV25-1	NA	TRBJ2-2	TGTGCCAGCGGTGGCCGGACGCAAGGATCCGGGGAGCTGTTTTTT	CASGGRTQGSGELFF
NA	TRBV20-1	NA	TRBJ2-5	TGCAGTGCTAGAGCCCTAGACGCGCCCACGGAGACCCAGTACTTC	CSARALDAPTETQYF
TRBD1	TRBV6-1	few	TRBJ1-1	TGTGCCAGCAGTCAGGGGGCGCGCACTGAAGCTTTCTTT	CASSQGARTEAFF
NA	TRBV5-1	NA	TRBJ1-6	TGCGCCAGCAGCTTGATGGGGACGAGCTCCTATAATTCACCCCTCCACTTT	CASSLMGTSSYNSPLHF
NA	TRBV19	NA	TRBJ2-7	TGTGCCACCAGGAAGCCAGGGGTCTCCTACGAGCAGTACTTC	CATRKPGVSYEQYF
NA	TRBV27	few	TRBJ2-5	TGTGCCAGCAGCCGGTCGGTCGCAGCTCTAGAGACCCAGTACTTC	CASSRSVAALETQYF
TRBD1	TRBV5-1	NA	TRBJ2-2	TGCGCCAGCAGCTTGGGAGTGGACAGGGTCACCGGGGAGCTGTTTTTT	CASSLGVDRVTGELFF
NA	TRBV7-3	few	TRBJ1-2	TGTGCCAGCAGCTTAAGCGCAGTCTATGGCTACACCTTC	CASSLSAVYGYTF
NA	TRBV7-8	few	TRBJ1-3	TGTGCCAGCAGCTTAGACAGAGGCTTTGGAAACACCATATATTTT	CASSLDRGFGNTIYF
NA	TRBV6-1	few	TRBJ1-3	TGTGCCACTCTCGACAGTTCTGGAAACACCATATATTTT	CATLDSSGNTIYF
NA	TRBV6-1	few	TRBJ2-7	TGTGCCAGCTGGACTGCAGGCTCCTACGAGCAGTACTTC	CASWTAGSYEQYF
TRBD2	TRBV5-1	NA	TRBJ2-3	TGCGCCAGCAGGGGCGGACTAGCGGGGGGGCAAATGACAGATACGCAGTATTTT	CASRGGLAGGQMTDTQYF
TRBD2	TRBV29-1	once	TRBJ2-5	TGCAGCGTTGCCAGAGATCTTACCGGGGGGATACAAGAGACCCAGTACTTC	CSVARDLTGGIQETQYF
TRBD1	TRBV24-1	few	TRBJ2-1	TGTGCCACGGATCCCGGGACAGGGTACAATGAGCAGTTCTTC	CATDPGTGYNEQFF
NA	TRBV20-1	few	TRBJ1-5	TGCAGTGCTAGAGTGCCGGGACTGAGGAATCAGCCCCAGCATTTT	CSARVPGLRNQPQHF
TRBD1	TRBV20-1	NA	TRBJ2-1	TGCAGTGCTTCCGACCCGCGGACAGGGAATAGTGAGCAGTTCTTC	CSASDPRTGNSEQFF
TRBD1	TRBV5-4	NA	TRBJ1-2	TGTGCCAGCAGCGGACAGGGGAAGGTTGGCTATGGCTACACCTTC	CASSGQGKVGYGYTF
NA	TRBV5-3	NA	TRBJ1-1	TGTGCCAGAAGCTGGCCCCTCCGGGAGACGGCTTTCTTT	CARSWPLRETAFF
NA	TRBV19	NA	TRBJ2-5	TGTGCCAGTAGTAGGGCTAGAGAGGTGGCGAAAGAGACCCAGTACTTC	CASSRAREVAKETQYF
TRBD2	TRBV6-1	few	TRBJ2-1	TGTGCCAGCAGGCCAGATACTAGCGGGGGGGCCTACTACAATGAGCAGTTCTTC	CASRPDTSGGAYYNEQFF
TRBD2	TRBV11-2	NA	TRBJ2-3	TGTGCCAGCAGCCCACCGGGGGGGCAGTATTTT	CASSPPGGQYF
NA	TRBV19	few	TRBJ1-2	TGTGCCAGTAGTATTATATCTCTTGGACTGGACAACTATGGCTACACCTTC	CASSIISLGLDNYGYTF
TRBD1	TRBV18	few	TRBJ1-5	TGTGCCAGCTCACTTGACAGGGGGGACCAGCCCCAGCATTTT	CASSLDRGDQPQHF
TRBD2	TRBV5-1	NA	TRBJ2-4	TGCGCCAGCAGCTTGGTTAGCGGGGGCAAAAACATTCAGTACTTC	CASSLVSGGKNIQYF
NA	TRBV5-1	NA	TRBJ1-1	TGCGCCAGCAGCTCTACCCAGGTGAACACTGAAGCTTTCTTT	CASSSTQVNTEAFF
NA	TRBV19	NA	TRBJ2-5	TGTGCCAGTACTATGACAGAGAACCCGTGGACCCAGTACTTC	CASTMTENPWTQYF
NA	TRBV19	few	TRBJ1-4	TGTGCCAGTAGCCCCCAAGCGAGAGAAAAACTGTTTTTT	CASSPQAREKLFF
TRBD1	TRBV6-1	NA	TRBJ2-7	TGTGCCAGCAGTGGGGGGACAGGTATCTACGAGCAGTACTTC	CASSGGTGIYEQYF
TRBD2	TRBV20-1	NA	TRBJ2-7	TGCAGTGCTAGTATTGGGACTAGGGGAGAGCAGTACTTC	CSASIGTRGEQYF
NA	TRBV6-1	medium-sized	TRBJ1-5	TGTGCCAGCGTTCAGGGAGAGGGTCAGCCCCAGCATTTT	CASVQGEGQPQHF